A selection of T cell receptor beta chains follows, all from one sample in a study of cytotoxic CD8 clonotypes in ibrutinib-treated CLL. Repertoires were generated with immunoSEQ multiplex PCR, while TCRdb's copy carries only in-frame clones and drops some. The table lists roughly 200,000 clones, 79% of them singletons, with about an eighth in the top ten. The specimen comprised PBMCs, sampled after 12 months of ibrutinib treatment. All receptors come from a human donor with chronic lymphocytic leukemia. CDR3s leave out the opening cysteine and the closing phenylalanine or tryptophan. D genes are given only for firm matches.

CDR3aa: ASSPRTSGAQPQH
d_gene: -
v_gene: TRBV19
len: 13

CDR3aa: ASSPINQGRQPQH
d_gene: -
v_gene: TRBV13
len: 13

CDR3aa: ASRNIWDSEAF
d_gene: -
v_gene: TRBV5-1
len: 11

CDR3aa: ASSRTTFLYTGELF
d_gene: -
v_gene: TRBV12-1
len: 14

CDR3aa: ASRTGAAYEQY
d_gene: -
v_gene: TRBV28
len: 11

CDR3aa: ASSAVGTRTYNEQF
d_gene: -
v_gene: TRBV2
len: 14

CDR3aa: ASSRPPAYEQF
d_gene: -
v_gene: TRBV6-6
len: 11

CDR3aa: ASSPTLGGTEAF
d_gene: -
v_gene: TRBV7-8
len: 12

CDR3aa: ASKAGLGQPQH
d_gene: -
v_gene: TRBV2
len: 11

CDR3aa: ASKGDAALNQPQH
d_gene: -
v_gene: TRBV2
len: 13

CDR3aa: ASSLAARVQPQH
d_gene: -
v_gene: TRBV27
len: 12

CDR3aa: ASRPASGGYTQY
d_gene: TRBD2
v_gene: TRBV2
len: 12

CDR3aa: AISAVAESSYNEQF
d_gene: -
v_gene: TRBV10-3
len: 14

CDR3aa: ASSWTSGETQY
d_gene: TRBD2
v_gene: TRBV7-2
len: 11

CDR3aa: SAGTAIPGANVLT
d_gene: -
v_gene: TRBV29-1
len: 13

CDR3aa: ASSAARAGNTIY
d_gene: -
v_gene: TRBV2
len: 12

CDR3aa: ASSRARGGNYGYT
d_gene: -
v_gene: TRBV19
len: 13

CDR3aa: ASSLRNTEAF
d_gene: -
v_gene: TRBV13
len: 10

CDR3aa: ASKSPLRGGVNTEAF
d_gene: -
v_gene: TRBV27
len: 15

CDR3aa: ASSTWEVRGEDYGYT
d_gene: -
v_gene: TRBV21-1
len: 15

CDR3aa: ASSVEGLADEQY
d_gene: TRBD2
v_gene: TRBV9
len: 12

CDR3aa: AISKLAGGQSWDEQY
d_gene: TRBD2
v_gene: TRBV10-3
len: 15

CDR3aa: ASSPVSSYNEQF
d_gene: -
v_gene: TRBV7-9
len: 12

CDR3aa: ASSPNTGPPGNQPQH
d_gene: -
v_gene: TRBV19
len: 15

CDR3aa: ASSVRRGEDGELF
d_gene: -
v_gene: TRBV7-8
len: 13

CDR3aa: ASSPLVTGFTEAF
d_gene: TRBD1
v_gene: TRBV14
len: 13

CDR3aa: ASSGTNFYNEQF
d_gene: -
v_gene: TRBV2
len: 12

CDR3aa: ASRSREPSGELF
d_gene: -
v_gene: TRBV28
len: 12

CDR3aa: ASSLHAGRDTGELF
d_gene: TRBD2
v_gene: TRBV27
len: 14

CDR3aa: ASSLGGDQETQY
d_gene: -
v_gene: TRBV5-1
len: 12

CDR3aa: ASSLGFLNEQF
d_gene: -
v_gene: TRBV5-1
len: 11

CDR3aa: ATRGNRENTGELF
d_gene: -
v_gene: TRBV28
len: 13

CDR3aa: ASSLQGALTEAF
d_gene: TRBD1
v_gene: TRBV5-1
len: 12

CDR3aa: ASSLDWAGPYEQY
d_gene: -
v_gene: TRBV5-1
len: 13

CDR3aa: ASSQGTRGNTGELF
d_gene: -
v_gene: TRBV4-1
len: 14

CDR3aa: ASSQGPGGGWNTGELF
d_gene: TRBD2
v_gene: TRBV4-1
len: 16

CDR3aa: ASSMFWGLSYEQY
d_gene: TRBD2
v_gene: TRBV19
len: 13

CDR3aa: ASSTPRTVAYYEQY
d_gene: -
v_gene: TRBV28
len: 14

CDR3aa: ASSSGTGGITEAF
d_gene: TRBD1
v_gene: TRBV11-2
len: 13

CDR3aa: ASSSGTRGAF
d_gene: -
v_gene: TRBV5-5
len: 10

CDR3aa: ASSLTGRSDTQY
d_gene: -
v_gene: TRBV5-6
len: 12

CDR3aa: ASSEAGSPETQY
d_gene: -
v_gene: TRBV10-1
len: 12

CDR3aa: ASSSRDRVTYEQY
d_gene: TRBD1
v_gene: TRBV28
len: 13

CDR3aa: ASSPAGTTDNEQF
d_gene: TRBD2
v_gene: TRBV28
len: 13

CDR3aa: ASSYGQGLTIEAF
d_gene: -
v_gene: TRBV5-4
len: 13

CDR3aa: ASSFDQVTNTEAF
d_gene: -
v_gene: TRBV5-1
len: 13

CDR3aa: ASSFQANTEAF
d_gene: -
v_gene: TRBV27
len: 11

CDR3aa: ASSISGANVLT
d_gene: -
v_gene: TRBV11-2
len: 11

CDR3aa: ASSLDGYGYT
d_gene: -
v_gene: TRBV5-1
len: 10

CDR3aa: ASSTRTVYEQY
d_gene: -
v_gene: TRBV7-2
len: 11

CDR3aa: ASSFLGAGPTGETQY
d_gene: -
v_gene: TRBV7-9
len: 15

CDR3aa: SASGGVDGF
d_gene: TRBD2
v_gene: TRBV20-1
len: 9

CDR3aa: ASSLGQIPYNEQF
d_gene: -
v_gene: TRBV7-3
len: 13

CDR3aa: ASSLTGGAVGNEQY
d_gene: TRBD1
v_gene: TRBV6-5
len: 14